The 2 T cell receptor beta chains in this list originate from one sample, sequenced in a study of vaccination effects on CD4 cells after COVID-19. Viral peptide pools were used in the ViraFEST assay to expand antigen-specific CD4+ T cells, and sequencing came afterward. A 10-day culture period preceded the isolation of CD4+ T cells. The healthy vaccine recipients, who had no prior SARS-CoV-2 infection, showed negative nucleocapsid antibodies. Repertoires were generated with immunoSEQ multiplex PCR, while TCRdb's copy carries only in-frame clones and drops some. This sample has tens of thousands of clones; 78% occur once, and the top ten carry over 9.5%. Their antigens are not known. The material sequenced was CD4+ T cells from PBMCs cultured with SARS-CoV-2 spike peptides, taken before COVID-19 vaccination. The receptors come from a human donor who received a COVID-19 vaccine.

This clone was recorded a few times. The chain joins TRBV21-1 to TRBJ1-2. TRBV21-1 corresponds to a pseudogene. The CDR3 extends over 13 amino acids. CDR3 nucleotides: TGTGCCAGCAGCACCCCCGCTAACTATGGCTACACCTTC. It yields the protein CASSTPANYGYTF.

The chain joins TRBV19 to TRBJ2-5, with 7 bases fitting TRBD1. CDR1 and CDR2 (germline): LNHDA, SQIVND (reference sequence). This CDR3 comprises 15 residues. V lost 6 bases, J lost 5 bases, and 12 bases stayed unmatched. CDR3 nucleotides: TGTGCCAGTAGGGAGACAGGGCCCAGCATCGAGACCCAGTACTTC. Its protein is CASRETGPSIETQYF.